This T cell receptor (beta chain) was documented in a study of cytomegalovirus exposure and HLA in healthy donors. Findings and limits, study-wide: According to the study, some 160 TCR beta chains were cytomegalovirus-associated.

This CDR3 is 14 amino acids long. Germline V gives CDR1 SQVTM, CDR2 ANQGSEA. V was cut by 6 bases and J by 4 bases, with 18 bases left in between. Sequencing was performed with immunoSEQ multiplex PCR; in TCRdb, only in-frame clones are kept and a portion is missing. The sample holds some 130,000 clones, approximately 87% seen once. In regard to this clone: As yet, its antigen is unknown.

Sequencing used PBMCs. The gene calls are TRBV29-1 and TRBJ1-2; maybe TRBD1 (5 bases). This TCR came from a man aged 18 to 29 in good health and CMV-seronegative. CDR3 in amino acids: CSVVGRGISYGYTF. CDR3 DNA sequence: TGCAGCGTGGTTGGGAGGGGTATCAGCTATGGCTACACCTTC. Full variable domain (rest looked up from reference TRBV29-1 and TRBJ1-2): SAVISQKPSRDICQRGTSLTIQCQVDSQVTMMFWYRQQPGQSLTLIATANQGSEATYESGFVIDKFPISRPNLTFSTLTVSNMSPEDSSIYLCSVVGRGISYGYTFGSGTRLTVV.